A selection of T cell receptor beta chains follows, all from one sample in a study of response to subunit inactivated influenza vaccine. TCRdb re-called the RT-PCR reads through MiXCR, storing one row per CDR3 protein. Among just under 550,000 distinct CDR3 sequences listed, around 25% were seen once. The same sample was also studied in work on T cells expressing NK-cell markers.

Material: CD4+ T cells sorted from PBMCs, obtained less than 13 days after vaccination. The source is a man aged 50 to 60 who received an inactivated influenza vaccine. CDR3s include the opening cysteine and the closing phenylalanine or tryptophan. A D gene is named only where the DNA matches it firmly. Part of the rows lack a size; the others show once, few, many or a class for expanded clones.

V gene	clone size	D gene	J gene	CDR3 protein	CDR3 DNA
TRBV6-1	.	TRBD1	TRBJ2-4	CASSESGQGSNIQYF	TGTGCCAGCAGTGAGAGTGGACAGGGCTCGAACATTCAGTACTTC
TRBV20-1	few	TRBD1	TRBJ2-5	CSARETGKETQYF	TGCAGTGCTAGAGAGACAGGGAAAGAGACCCAGTACTTC
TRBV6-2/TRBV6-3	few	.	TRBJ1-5	CASSRPPGGANQPQHF	TGTGCCAGCAGCCGACCACCTGGGGGGGCCAATCAGCCCCAGCATTTT
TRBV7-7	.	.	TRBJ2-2	CASSEAGTGELFF	TGTGCCAGCAGCGAGGCCGGGACCGGGGAGCTGTTTTTT
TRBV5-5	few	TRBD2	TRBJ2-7	CASSHGLAGGTYEQYF	TGTGCCAGCAGCCACGGACTAGCGGGAGGGACCTACGAGCAGTACTTC
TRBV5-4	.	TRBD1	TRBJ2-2	CASSPNWDRGLSGELFF	TGTGCCAGCAGCCCGAACTGGGACAGGGGGCTTTCTGGGGAGCTGTTTTTT
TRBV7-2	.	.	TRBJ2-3	CASSLGWGSSTDTQYF	TGTGCCAGCAGCTTAGGCTGGGGCAGTAGTACAGATACGCAGTATTTT
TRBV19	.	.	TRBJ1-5	CASSIGQVDQPQHF	TGTGCCAGTAGTATAGGACAGGTAGATCAGCCCCAGCATTTT
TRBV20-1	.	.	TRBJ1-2	CSAAGDWYGYTF	TGCAGTGCTGCAGGGGATTGGTATGGCTACACCTTC
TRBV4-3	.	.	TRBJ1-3	CASSQGVGGSGNTIYF	TGCGCCAGCAGCCAAGGGGTCGGGGGGTCTGGAAACACCATATATTTT
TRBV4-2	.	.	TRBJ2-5	CASSQEGWGWETQYF	TGTGCCAGCAGCCAAGAAGGGTGGGGCTGGGAGACCCAGTACTTC
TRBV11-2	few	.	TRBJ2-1	CASSLAVRPYNEQFF	TGTGCCAGCAGCTTAGCGGTTAGACCCTACAATGAGCAGTTCTTC
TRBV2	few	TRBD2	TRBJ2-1	CASSEPGRAGGYNEQFF	TGTGCCAGCAGTGAACCGGGGAGAGCGGGGGGGTACAATGAGCAGTTCTTC
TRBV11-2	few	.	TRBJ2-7	CASSLGPSGSYEQYF	TGTGCCAGCAGCTTAGGGCCTAGTGGGTCCTACGAGCAGTACTTC
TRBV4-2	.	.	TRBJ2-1	CASSPLTEDGTFDEQFF	TGTGCCAGCAGCCCGTTAACGGAGGACGGGACCTTCGATGAGCAGTTCTTC
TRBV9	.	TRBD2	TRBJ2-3	CASSPPSGGTQYF	TGTGCCAGCAGCCCTCCTAGCGGTGGTACGCAGTATTTT
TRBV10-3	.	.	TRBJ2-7	CAISDPGTASYEQYF	TGTGCCATCAGTGACCCCGGGACTGCCTCCTACGAGCAGTACTTC
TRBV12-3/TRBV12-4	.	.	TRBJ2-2	CASGTQGTGELFF	TGTGCCAGCGGAACGCAGGGCACCGGGGAGCTGTTTTTT
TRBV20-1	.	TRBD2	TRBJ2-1	CSAGPWASGGSAEQFF	TGCAGTGCTGGCCCATGGGCAAGCGGGGGTTCAGCAGAGCAGTTCTTC
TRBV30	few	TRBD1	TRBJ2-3	CAWTGGSGDTQYF	TGTGCCTGGACAGGGGGCAGTGGGGATACGCAGTATTTT
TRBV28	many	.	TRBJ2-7	CASGFLEQYF	TGTGCCAGCGGCTTTTTAGAGCAGTACTTC
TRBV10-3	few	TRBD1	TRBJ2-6	CAISESGQGSGANVLTF	TGTGCCATCAGTGAGTCCGGACAGGGCTCTGGGGCCAACGTCCTGACTTTC
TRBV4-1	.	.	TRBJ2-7	CASSQDEGWANEQYF	TGCGCCAGCAGCCAAGATGAAGGGTGGGCGAACGAGCAGTACTTC
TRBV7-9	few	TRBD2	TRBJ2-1	CASSLVAGGPHEQFF	TGTGCCAGCAGCTTAGTAGCGGGAGGGCCCCATGAGCAGTTCTTC
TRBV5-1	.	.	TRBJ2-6	CASSKRQAGTGANVLTF	TGCGCCAGCAGCAAACGACAGGCCGGAACTGGGGCCAACGTCCTGACTTTC
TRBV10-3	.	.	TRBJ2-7	CAIGGGGATSYEQYF	TGTGCCATCGGGGGAGGCGGAGCCACCTCCTACGAGCAGTACTTC
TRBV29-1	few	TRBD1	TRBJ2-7	CSAWDSYEQYF	TGCAGCGCCTGGGACAGCTACGAGCAGTACTTC
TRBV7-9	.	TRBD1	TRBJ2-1	CASSQGQVYNEQFF	TGTGCCAGCAGTCAGGGACAGGTGTACAATGAGCAGTTCTTC
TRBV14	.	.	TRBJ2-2	CASSQGFALTGELFF	TGTGCCAGCAGCCAAGGATTTGCTCTCACCGGGGAGCTGTTTTTT
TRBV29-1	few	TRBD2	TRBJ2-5	CSVGAGGQTQYF	TGCAGCGTTGGAGCGGGAGGGCAGACCCAGTACTTC
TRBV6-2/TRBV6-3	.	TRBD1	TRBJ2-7	CASSYSSTGTGIYEQYF	TGTGCCAGCAGTTACTCGTCTACCGGGACAGGCATATACGAGCAGTACTTC
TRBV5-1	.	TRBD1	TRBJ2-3	CASSSGQVSDTQYF	TGCGCCAGCAGCTCCGGACAGGTATCAGATACGCAGTATTTT
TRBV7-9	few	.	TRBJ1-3	CASSFWSVISGNTIYF	TGTGCCAGCAGCTTTTGGTCGGTAATCTCTGGAAACACCATATATTTT
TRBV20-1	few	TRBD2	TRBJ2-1	CSAREPSGRAYNEQFF	TGCAGTGCTAGAGAACCAAGCGGGAGAGCCTACAATGAGCAGTTCTTC
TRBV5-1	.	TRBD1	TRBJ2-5	CASSSTGAIDETQYF	TGCGCCAGCAGCAGCACAGGGGCTATAGATGAGACCCAGTACTTC
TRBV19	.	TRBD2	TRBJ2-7	CATSSGRYYEQYF	TGTGCCACCTCCAGCGGGAGATACTACGAGCAGTACTTC
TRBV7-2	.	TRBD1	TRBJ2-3	CASSSGQGSGDTQYF	TGTGCCAGCAGCTCGGGACAGGGTTCAGGGGATACGCAGTATTTT
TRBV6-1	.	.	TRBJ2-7	CASRLMRAGSLTYEQYF	TGTGCCAGCAGACTTATGAGGGCAGGGTCCCTTACCTACGAGCAGTACTTC
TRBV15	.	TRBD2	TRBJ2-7	CATSKSGGTSGRASTPYEQYF	TGTGCCACCAGCAAAAGTGGCGGGACTAGCGGGAGGGCCTCAACCCCGTACGAGCAGTACTTC
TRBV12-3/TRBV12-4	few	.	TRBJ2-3	CASSREFTDTQYF	TGTGCCAGCAGTAGGGAGTTCACAGATACGCAGTATTTT
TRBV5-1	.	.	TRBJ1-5	CASSLGEGGTQPQHF	TGCGCCAGCAGCTTGGGCGAGGGGGGAACCCAGCCCCAGCATTTT
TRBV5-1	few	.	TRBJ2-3	CASSLAAITDTQYF	TGCGCCAGCAGCTTGGCTGCCATTACAGATACGCAGTATTTT
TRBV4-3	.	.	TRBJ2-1	CASSGRGQRDEQFF	TGCGCCAGCAGCGGACGGGGTCAGCGAGATGAGCAGTTCTTC
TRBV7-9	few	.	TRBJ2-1	CASTPGALSYNEQFF	TGTGCCAGCACCCCGGGGGCCCTCTCCTACAATGAGCAGTTCTTC
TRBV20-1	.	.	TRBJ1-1	CSARVPGRTEAFF	TGCAGTGCTAGAGTGCCGGGAAGGACTGAAGCTTTCTTT
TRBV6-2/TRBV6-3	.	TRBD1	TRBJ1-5	CASRMGQGYNQPQHF	TGTGCCAGCAGAATGGGACAGGGCTACAATCAGCCCCAGCATTTT
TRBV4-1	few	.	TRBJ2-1	CASSQVLNNEQFF	TGCGCCAGCAGCCAGGTATTGAACAATGAGCAGTTCTTC
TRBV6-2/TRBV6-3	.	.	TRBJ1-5	CASRPLYLNQPQHF	TGTGCCAGCAGGCCACTTTACCTTAATCAGCCCCAGCATTTT
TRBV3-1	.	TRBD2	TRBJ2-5	CASSQDEGGVQYF	TGTGCCAGCAGCCAAGATGAGGGAGGGGTCCAGTACTTC
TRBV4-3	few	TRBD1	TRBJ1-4	CASSQDGTGNNEKLFF	TGCGCCAGCAGCCAAGATGGGACAGGGAATAATGAAAAACTGTTTTTT
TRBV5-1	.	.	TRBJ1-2	CASRQAFTRSYGYTF	TGCGCCAGCAGACAGGCGTTTACACGGTCCTATGGCTACACCTTC
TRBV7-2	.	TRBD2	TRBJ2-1	CASSLRSGLATNEQFF	TGTGCCAGCAGCTTAAGATCAGGACTAGCGACCAATGAGCAGTTCTTC
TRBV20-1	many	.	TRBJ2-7	CSAMVLAGGIHSYEQYF	TGCAGTGCTATGGTATTGGCGGGCGGAATCCACTCCTACGAGCAGTACTTC
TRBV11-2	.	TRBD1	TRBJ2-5	CASSRTGSFSETQYF	TGTGCCAGCAGCCGGACAGGATCTTTTTCAGAGACCCAGTACTTC